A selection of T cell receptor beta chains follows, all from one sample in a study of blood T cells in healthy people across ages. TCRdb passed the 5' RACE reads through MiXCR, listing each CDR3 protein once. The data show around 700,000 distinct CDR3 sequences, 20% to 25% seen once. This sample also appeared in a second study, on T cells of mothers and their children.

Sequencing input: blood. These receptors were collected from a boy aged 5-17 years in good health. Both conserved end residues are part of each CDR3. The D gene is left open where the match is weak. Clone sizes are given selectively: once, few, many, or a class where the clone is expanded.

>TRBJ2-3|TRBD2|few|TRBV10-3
CAISEEAGGTTDTQYF
TGTGCCATCAGTGAGGAAGCGGGAGGGACCACAGATACGCAGTATTTT
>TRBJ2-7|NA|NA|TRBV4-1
CASSQDPVNEGYEQYF
TGCGCCAGCAGCCAAGATCCGGTTAATGAGGGCTACGAGCAGTACTTC
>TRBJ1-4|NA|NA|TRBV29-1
CSFGSSDHEKLFF
TGCAGCTTCGGTTCTTCGGACCATGAAAAACTGTTTTTT
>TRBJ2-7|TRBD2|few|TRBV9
CASSVELAGVSEQYF
TGTGCCAGCAGCGTAGAACTAGCGGGAGTTAGCGAGCAGTACTTC
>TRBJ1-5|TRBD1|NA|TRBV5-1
CARSGDRRGF
TGCGCCCGCAGCGGGGACAGGCGGGGTTTT
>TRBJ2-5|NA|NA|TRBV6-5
CASSPVPDQETQYF
TGTGCCAGCAGCCCCGTTCCGGACCAAGAGACCCAGTACTTC
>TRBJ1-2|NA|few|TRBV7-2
CASSFDGADYGYTF
TGTGCCAGCAGCTTCGATGGGGCGGACTATGGCTACACCTTC
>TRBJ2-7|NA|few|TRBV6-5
CASSYSRDPSYEQYF
TGTGCCAGCAGTTACTCCCGGGACCCATCCTACGAGCAGTACTTC
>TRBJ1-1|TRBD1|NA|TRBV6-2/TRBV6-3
CASSYTTGGTEAFF
TGTGCCAGCAGTTATACGACAGGGGGCACTGAAGCTTTCTTT
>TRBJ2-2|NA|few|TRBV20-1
CSARALTNTGELFF
TGCAGTGCTAGGGCCCTTACGAACACCGGGGAGCTGTTTTTT
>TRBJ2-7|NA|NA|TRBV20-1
CSVFKGGLYEQYF
TGCAGTGTGTTTAAGGGGGGCTTGTACGAGCAGTACTTC
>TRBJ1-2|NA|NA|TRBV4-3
CASSQDRSRQNGYTF
TGCGCCAGCAGCCAAGATCGCTCGCGACAGAATGGCTACACCTTC
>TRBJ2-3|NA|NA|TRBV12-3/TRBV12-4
CASSKQVAATDTQYF
TGTGCCAGCAGCAAACAAGTAGCGGCCACAGATACGCAGTATTTT
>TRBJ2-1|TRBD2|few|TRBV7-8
CASSLELAGDYNEQFF
TGTGCCAGCAGCTTAGAGCTAGCGGGAGACTACAATGAGCAGTTCTTC
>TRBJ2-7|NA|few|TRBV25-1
CASSEYPGRSDREQYF
TGTGCCAGCAGTGAATATCCGGGACGTTCGGACCGGGAGCAGTACTTC
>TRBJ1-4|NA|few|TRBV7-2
CASSLGLWEKLFF
TGTGCCAGCAGCTTAGGGTTGTGGGAAAAACTGTTTTTT
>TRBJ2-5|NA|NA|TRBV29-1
CSVVCAGTGETQYF
TGCAGCGTTGTATGTGCAGGGACTGGGGAGACCCAGTACTTC
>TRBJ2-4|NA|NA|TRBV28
CASEGAKNIQYF
TGTGCCAGCGAAGGGGCCAAAAACATTCAGTACTTC
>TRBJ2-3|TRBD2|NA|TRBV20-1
CSASISGGPTDTQYF
TGCAGTGCTAGTATTTCGGGAGGGCCAACAGATACGCAGTATTTT
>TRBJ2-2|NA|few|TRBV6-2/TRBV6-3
CASSYLSGDTGELFF
TGTGCCAGCAGTTACCTCTCCGGGGACACCGGGGAGCTGTTTTTT
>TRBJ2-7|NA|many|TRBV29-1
CSVEGGTSYEQYF
TGCAGCGTTGAAGGGGGGACCTCCTACGAGCAGTACTTC
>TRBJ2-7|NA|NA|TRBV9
CASSPKGTPSSYEQYF
TGTGCCAGCAGCCCTAAAGGGACACCGAGCTCCTACGAGCAGTACTTC
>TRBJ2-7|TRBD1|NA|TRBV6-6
CASSYLDRVDQRYF
TGTGCCAGCAGTTACTTGGACAGGGTAGACCAGCGGTACTTC
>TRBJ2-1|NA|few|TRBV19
CATCLDGSSYNEQFF
TGTGCCACGTGCTTGGACGGCAGCTCCTACAATGAGCAGTTCTTC
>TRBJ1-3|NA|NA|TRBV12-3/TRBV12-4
CASSPPGALSGNTIYF
TGTGCCAGCAGTCCCCCCGGGGCCCTCTCTGGAAACACCATATATTTT
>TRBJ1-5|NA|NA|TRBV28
CASSLGGGVQPQHF
TGTGCCAGCAGTCTCGGGGGGGGGGTCCAGCCCCAGCATTTT
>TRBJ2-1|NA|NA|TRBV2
CASSEIGGVAYNEQFF
TGTGCCAGCAGTGAAATCGGCGGAGTTGCCTACAATGAGCAGTTCTTC
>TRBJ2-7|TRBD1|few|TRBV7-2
CASSSETGDSYEQYF
TGTGCCAGCAGCTCCGAGACAGGGGACTCCTACGAGCAGTACTTC
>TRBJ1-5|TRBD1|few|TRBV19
CASSPRDRVPQLNF
TGTGCCAGTAGTCCTCGGGACAGGGTACCTCAATTGAATTTT
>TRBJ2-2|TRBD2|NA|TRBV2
CASIVREGFGELFF
TGTGCCAGCATCGTCAGGGAGGGCTTCGGGGAGCTGTTTTTT
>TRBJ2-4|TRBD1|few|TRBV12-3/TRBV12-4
CASSFQGGRALIF
TGTGCCAGCAGTTTTCAAGGGGGCAGGGCCTTAATCTTC
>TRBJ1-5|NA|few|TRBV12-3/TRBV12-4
CASSPPRVGRRNQPQHF
TGTGCCAGCAGCCCCCCCCGCGTGGGTAGACGAAATCAGCCCCAGCATTTT
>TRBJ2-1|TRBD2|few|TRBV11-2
CASSLAGDLYEQFF
TGTGCCAGCAGCTTGGCGGGAGATTTATATGAGCAGTTCTTC
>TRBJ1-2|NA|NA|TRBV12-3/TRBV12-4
CASSTDRSNYGYTF
TGTGCCAGCAGTACAGACAGGTCTAACTATGGCTACACCTTC
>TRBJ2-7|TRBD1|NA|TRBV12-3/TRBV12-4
CASSLGTGHEQYF
TGTGCCAGCAGTTTAGGGACAGGGCACGAGCAGTACTTC
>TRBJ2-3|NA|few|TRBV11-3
CASSLGQAYTDTQYF
TGTGCCAGCAGCTTAGGACAGGCATACACAGATACGCAGTATTTT
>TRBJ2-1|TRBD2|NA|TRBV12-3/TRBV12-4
CASTLGLAEYNEQFF
TGTGCCAGCACCCTGGGACTAGCGGAGTACAATGAGCAGTTCTTC
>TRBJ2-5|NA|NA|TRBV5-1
CASSWSGFQETQYF
TGCGCCAGCAGTTGGTCGGGCTTCCAAGAGACCCAGTACTTC
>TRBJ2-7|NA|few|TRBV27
CASSFGQANYEQYF
TGTGCCAGCAGTTTTGGGCAGGCAAACTACGAGCAGTACTTC
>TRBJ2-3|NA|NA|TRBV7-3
CASSLRAGIDTQYF
TGTGCCAGCAGCTTACGTGCGGGAATCGATACGCAGTATTTT
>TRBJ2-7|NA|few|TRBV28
CASSPPQTEGYEQYF
TGTGCCAGCAGTCCGCCCCAGACTGAAGGATACGAGCAGTACTTC
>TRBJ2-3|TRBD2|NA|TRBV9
CASSVPGGGVTDTQYF
TGTGCCAGCAGCGTCCCAGGCGGGGGGGTCACAGATACGCAGTATTTT
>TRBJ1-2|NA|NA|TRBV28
CASSIGGGGYNYGYTF
TGTGCCAGCAGCATTGGGGGAGGAGGGTATAACTATGGCTACACCTTC
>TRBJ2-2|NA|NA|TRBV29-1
CSVDGLSSTGELFF
TGCAGCGTTGACGGACTATCGTCCACCGGGGAGCTGTTTTTT
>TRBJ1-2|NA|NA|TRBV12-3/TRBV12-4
CASSLGGVGGYTF
TGTGCCAGCAGTCTGGGGGGAGTTGGTGGCTACACCTTC
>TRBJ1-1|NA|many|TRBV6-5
CASSSGTEAFF
TGTGCCAGCAGTTCCGGGACTGAAGCTTTCTTT
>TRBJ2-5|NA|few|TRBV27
CASSLYYQETQYF
TGTGCCAGCTCTTTGTACTACCAAGAGACCCAGTACTTC